The next 14 T cell receptor beta chains were all read from a single sample in a study of blood T cell repertoires in COVID-19 (dated by TCRdb to between 2020 and 2021). Receptors were amplified or captured by the immunoSEQ multiplex PCR assay. TCRdb stores this immuneACCESS table with in-frame sequences only. Part of the clones is absent; in the studies checked, under half of the shortfall reflects unresolved V genes, and no reason is known for the rest. This sample has over 50,000 clones in its table, and just under 75% of those were observed once. Approximately 4.8% of the sample rests with the top ten. The sequencing input was peripheral blood. These receptors were collected from a woman in her sixties or seventies with COVID-19, enrolled during active disease.

This chain links TRBV6-2 or TRBV6-3 with TRBJ1-5; D call uncertain. CDR1 is MNHEY and CDR2 is SVGEGT in the germline V gene. This CDR3 region has 19 residues. V lost 2 bases, J lost 5 bases, and 25 bases lay in between. The CDR3 region has the DNA TGTGCCAGCAGTTACAGCTTCGGCAGAGGGCTCAGCAGCCATCAGCCCCAGCATTTT. Encoded protein: CASSYSFGRGLSSHQPQHF.

This chain uses TRBV9 with TRBJ1-2; 8 bases agree with TRBD1. There are 16 residues in the CDR3. Looked up from germline, CDR1 is SGDLS and CDR2 is YYNGEE. Losses at the gene ends were 0 bases for V and 4 bases for J; bases not matched to a gene: 8. The CDR3 DNA reads TGTGCCAGCAGCGTAGGGGACAGGCCTGGGGGCTATGGCTACACCTTC. Protein product: CASSVGDRPGGYGYTF. Full variable domain (remainder filled in from reference TRBV9 and TRBJ1-2): DSGVTQTPKHLITATGQRVTLRCSPRSGDLSVYWYQQSLDQGLQFLIQYYNGEERAKGNILERFSAQQFPDLHSELNLSSLELGDSALYFCASSVGDRPGGYGYTFGSGTRLTVV.

V usage is TRBV5-1 and J usage is TRBJ1-4; D might be TRBD1 (5 bases). The CDR3 is 13 amino acids. Trimming stripped 0 bases from V and 8 bases from J, with 8 bases between. Germline CDR1 reads SGHRS; CDR2 reads YFSETQ. The CDR3 DNA is TGCGCCAGCAGCTTGGTCGACAGCGAAAAACTGTTTTTT. Its protein product is CASSLVDSEKLFF.

This sequence joins TRBV9 and TRBJ2-3; D call uncertain. V was cut by 0 bases and J by 4 bases, with 12 bases left in between. Germline assignment: CDR1 SGDLS and CDR2 YYNGEE. This CDR3 is 15 amino acids long. CDR3 loop: CASSVGLVSADTQYF. The CDR3 DNA follows: TGTGCCAGCAGCGTAGGTCTAGTGAGCGCAGATACGCAGTATTTT.

The genes are TRBV19 and TRBJ1-5; TRBD1 might be the D (6 bases). CDR3 length: 16 residues. Germline V CDR1 and CDR2: LNHDA, SQIVND (reference sequence). V gave up 4 bases and J gave up 3 bases, with 16 bases separating them. CDR3 bases: TGTGCCAGTAGTACTCCAAGCAGGGGTAACAATCAGCCCCAGCATTTT. This encodes CASSTPSRGNNQPQHF.

This rearrangement joins TRBV19 to TRBJ2-1; TRBD2 matches 9 bases. The CDR3 is made up of 15 amino acids. V gave up 1 base and J gave up 4 bases; unmatched junction bases: 2. Germline CDR1 is LNHDA and CDR2 is SQIVND (reference sequence). The CDR3 here is CASSIASGNYNEQFF. The DNA of the CDR3 is TGTGCCAGTAGTATAGCTAGCGGGAATTACAATGAGCAGTTCTTC.

This clone was counted between two and nine times. The chain is built from TRBV6-4 and TRBJ2-1; 11 bases are shared with TRBD2. The ends lost 3 bases at V and 10 bases at J; junction bases unmatched: 8. Per the germline V gene, CDR1 is MRHNA and CDR2 is SNTAGT. The CDR3 totals 15 residues. The CDR3 region has the DNA TGTGCCAGCAGTGATACTAGCGGGAGTATAACGGAGCAGTTCTTC. This encodes CASSDTSGSITEQFF.

This clone turned up a few times. The sample holds other DNA sequences that translate to the same CDR3. The rearrangement uses TRBV5-1 and TRBJ2-2; 7 positions match TRBD1. The CDR3 spans 15 residues. Germline V lookup: CDR1 SGHRS, CDR2 YFSETQ. The V gene end was trimmed by 1 base and the J gene end by 0 bases; junction bases not matched to a gene: 0. CDR3 amino acids: CASSLQGANTGELFF. CDR3 in DNA: TGCGCCAGCAGCTTGCAGGGGGCGAACACCGGGGAGCTGTTTTTT. Variable domain in full (rest from reference TRBV5-1 and TRBJ2-2): KAGVTQTPRYLIKTRGQQVTLSCSPISGHRSVSWYQQTPGQGLQFLFEYFSETQRNKGNFPGRFSGRQFSNSRSEMNVSTLELGDSALYLCASSLQGANTGELFFGEGSRLTVL.

DNA for the CDR3: TGTGCCAGCAGCGTAGACGGGAGGGCCGTCGGTGGCTACACCTTC. Residues: CASSVDGRAVGGYTF. V and J are TRBV9 and TRBJ1-2, with D uncertain. Germline V gene data show CDR1 as SGDLS and CDR2 as YYNGEE. V dropped 0 bases and J dropped 7 bases, with 16 bases sitting between them. This CDR3 contains 15 residues. The full variable domain, with the rest looked up from reference TRBV9 and TRBJ1-2, is DSGVTQTPKHLITATGQRVTLRCSPRSGDLSVYWYQQSLDQGLQFLIQYYNGEERAKGNILERFSAQQFPDLHSELNLSSLELGDSALYFCASSVDGRAVGGYTFGSGTRLTVV.

The chain recombines TRBV19 with TRBJ2-7; D perhaps matches TRBD2 (5 bases). CDR1 LNHDA and CDR2 SQIVND come from the germline V gene (reference sequence). V was shortened by 8 bases and J by 5 bases, with 22 bases between the two germline ends. The CDR3 has 15 residues. For the CDR3, the DNA is TGTGCCAGTGGCTCAGGCGTTACTAGTTCCCACGAGCAGTACTTC. Residues: CASGSGVTSSHEQYF.

A note on this clone: The sample has other DNA sequences that encode this CDR3 too. This chain joins TRBV9 and TRBJ1-3, with a weak D call TRBD1 (5 bases). Germline V gene data show CDR1 as SGDLS and CDR2 as YYNGEE. Trimming took 0 bases from V and 1 from J, leaving 8 bases between them. This CDR3 region has 15 residues. CDR3 sequence reads: CASSVGQPSGNTIYF. The CDR3 DNA is TGTGCCAGCAGCGTAGGACAGCCATCTGGAAACACCATATATTTT.

The chain combines TRBV6-4 with TRBJ1-6; D unresolved. From germline, CDR1 is MRHNA and CDR2 SNTAGT. The CDR3 covers 16 residues. V was trimmed by 6 bases and J by 9 bases, leaving 21 bases between them. The CDR3 region has the DNA TGTGCCAGCAGAGGACTCTTTCAGTCAGCGCTTTCACCCCTCCACTTT. The encoded protein is CASRGLFQSALSPLHF.

V is TRBV7-6 and J is TRBJ2-3; 11 nucleotides agree with TRBD1. The V segment lost 1 base and the J segment 7 bases; nucleotides outside the gene matches: 1. CDR1 and CDR2 from the germline V gene are SGHVS and FNYEAQ. The CDR3 extends over 14 amino acids. CDR3 bases: TGTGCCAGCAGCTTAGGGGACAGGGGGTATACGCAGTATTTT. It specifies CASSLGDRGYTQYF. Variable domain in full (rest from reference TRBV7-6 and TRBJ2-3): GAGVSQSPRYKVTKRGQDVALRCDPISGHVSLYWYRQALGQGPEFLTYFNYEAQQDKSGLPNDRFSAERPEGSISTLTIQRTEQRDSAMYRCASSLGDRGYTQYFGPGTRLTVL.

This sequence joins TRBV11-3 and TRBJ1-1, with D uncertain. Per germline, CDR1 SGHNT and CDR2 YENEEA. The CDR3 sequence is 16 residues long. V lost 4 bases, J lost 1 base, and 16 bases lay in between. CDR3 DNA: TGTGCCAGCAGCTCGGGAGGGTGGACGGAGAACACTGAAGCTTTCTTT. Protein: CASSSGGWTENTEAFF.